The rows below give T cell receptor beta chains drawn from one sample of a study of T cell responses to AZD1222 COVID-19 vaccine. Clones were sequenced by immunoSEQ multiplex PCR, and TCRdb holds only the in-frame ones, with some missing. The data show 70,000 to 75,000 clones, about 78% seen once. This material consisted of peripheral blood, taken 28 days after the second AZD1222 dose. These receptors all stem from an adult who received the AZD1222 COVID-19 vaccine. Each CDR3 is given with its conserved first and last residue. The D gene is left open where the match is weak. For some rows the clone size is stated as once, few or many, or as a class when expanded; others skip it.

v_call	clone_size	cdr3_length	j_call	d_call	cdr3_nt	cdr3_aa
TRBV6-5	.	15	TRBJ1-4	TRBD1	TGTGCCAGCAGTTACTTGGAGGACAGGGCTGAAAAACTGTTTTTT	CASSYLEDRAEKLFF
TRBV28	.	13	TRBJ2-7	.	TGTGCCAGTCGGGGATGGAGGAGCTACGAGCAGTACTTC	CASRGWRSYEQYF
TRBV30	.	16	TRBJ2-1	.	TGTGCCTGGAGTTCCAACCTCGCATCCTTTACAATGAAGCAGTTCTTC	CAWSSNLASFTMKQFF
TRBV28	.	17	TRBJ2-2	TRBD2	TGTGCCAGCAGTTTATCAGGGACTAGCGGGAACACCGGGGAGCTGTTTTTT	CASSLSGTSGNTGELFF
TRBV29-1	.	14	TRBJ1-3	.	TGCAGCGTTGATGGAGGGGGTTCTGGAAACACCATATATTTT	CSVDGGGSGNTIYF
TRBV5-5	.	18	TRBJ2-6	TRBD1	TGTGCCAGCAGCTTGGTGGGACAGGGGGCGGCTGGGGCCAACGTCCTGACTTTC	CASSLVGQGAAGANVLTF
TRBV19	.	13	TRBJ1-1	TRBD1	TGTGCCAGCCAGGGGGATGGGAACACTGAAGCTTTCTTT	CASQGDGNTEAFF
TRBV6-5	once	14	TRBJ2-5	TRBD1	TGTGCCAGCAGCCCCGGGACAGGGTGGGAGACCCAGTACTTC	CASSPGTGWETQYF
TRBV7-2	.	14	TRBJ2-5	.	TGTGCCAGCAGCCCGGCAGCTAGTCAAGAGACCCAGTACTTC	CASSPAASQETQYF
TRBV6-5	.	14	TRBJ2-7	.	TGTGCCAGCAGACCCGGGCCCTTATCCTACGAGCAGTACTTC	CASRPGPLSYEQYF
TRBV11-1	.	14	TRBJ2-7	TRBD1	TGTGCCAGCAGTTTCCGGACAGGGGGAAACGAGCAGTACTTC	CASSFRTGGNEQYF
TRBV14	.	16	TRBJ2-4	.	TGTGCCAGCAGCCAAGCGATCGGGACGGAGTGGCACATTCAGTACTTC	CASSQAIGTEWHIQYF
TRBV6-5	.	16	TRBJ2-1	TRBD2	TGTGCCAGCAGTTTATTTAGCGGGGGGGCTTACAATGAGCAGTTCTTC	CASSLFSGGAYNEQFF
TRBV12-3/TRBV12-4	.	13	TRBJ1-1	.	TGTGCCAGCAGTTTGCAGAGGAGCACTGAAGCTTTCTTT	CASSLQRSTEAFF
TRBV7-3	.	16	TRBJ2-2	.	TGTGCCAGCAGCTTAAACTCGCGGGGTAACACCGGGGAGCTGTTTTTT	CASSLNSRGNTGELFF
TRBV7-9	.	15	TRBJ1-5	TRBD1	TGTGCCAGCAGCCGTGACAGGGGCAACAATCAGCCCCAGCATTTT	CASSRDRGNNQPQHF
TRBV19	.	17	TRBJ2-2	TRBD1	TGTGCCACCCTTGACAGGGGGCAAACCTCGAACACCGGGGAGCTGTTTTTT	CATLDRGQTSNTGELFF
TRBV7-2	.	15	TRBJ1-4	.	TGTGCCAGCAACACCCCGGGACGAGCTAATGAAAAACTGTTTTTT	CASNTPGRANEKLFF
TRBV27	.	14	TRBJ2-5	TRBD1	TGTGCCAGCAGTTCATGGACAGGGCAAGAGACCCAGTACTTC	CASSSWTGQETQYF